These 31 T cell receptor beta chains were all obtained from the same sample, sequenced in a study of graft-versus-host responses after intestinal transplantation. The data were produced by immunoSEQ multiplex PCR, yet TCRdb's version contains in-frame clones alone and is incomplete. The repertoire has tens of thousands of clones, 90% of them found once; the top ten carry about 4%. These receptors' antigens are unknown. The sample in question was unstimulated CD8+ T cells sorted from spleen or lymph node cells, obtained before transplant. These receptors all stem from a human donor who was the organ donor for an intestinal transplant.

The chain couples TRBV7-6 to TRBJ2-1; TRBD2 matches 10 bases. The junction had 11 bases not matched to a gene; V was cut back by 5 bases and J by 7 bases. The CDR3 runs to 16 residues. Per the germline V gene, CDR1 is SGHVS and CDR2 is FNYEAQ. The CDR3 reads CASSPYSGGAGNEQFF. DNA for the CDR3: TGTGCCAGCAGCCCGTACAGCGGGGGGGCCGGGAATGAGCAGTTCTTC.

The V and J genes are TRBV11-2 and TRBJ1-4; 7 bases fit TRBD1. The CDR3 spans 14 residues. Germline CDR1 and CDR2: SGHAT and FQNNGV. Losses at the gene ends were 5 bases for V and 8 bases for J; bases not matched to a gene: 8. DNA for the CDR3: TGTGCCAGCAGCCCGACAGGGTATGACGAAAAACTGTTTTTT. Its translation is CASSPTGYDEKLFF.

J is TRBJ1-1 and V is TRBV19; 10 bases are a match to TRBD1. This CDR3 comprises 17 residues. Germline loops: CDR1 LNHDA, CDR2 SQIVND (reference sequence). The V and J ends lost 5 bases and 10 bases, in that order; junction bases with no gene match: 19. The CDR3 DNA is TGTGCCAGTAGTCCCCGAGGGACAGGGGAAACCTTGGGGCGAGCTTTCTTT. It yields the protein CASSPRGTGETLGRAFF.

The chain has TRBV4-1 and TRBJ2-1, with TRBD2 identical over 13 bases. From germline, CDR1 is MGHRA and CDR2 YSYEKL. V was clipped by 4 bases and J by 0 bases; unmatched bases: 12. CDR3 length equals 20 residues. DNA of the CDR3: TGCGCCAGCAGCCGCCCACTAGCGGGGGGGCCGTTGAGCTCCTACAATGAGCAGTTCTTC. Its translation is CASSRPLAGGPLSSYNEQFF.

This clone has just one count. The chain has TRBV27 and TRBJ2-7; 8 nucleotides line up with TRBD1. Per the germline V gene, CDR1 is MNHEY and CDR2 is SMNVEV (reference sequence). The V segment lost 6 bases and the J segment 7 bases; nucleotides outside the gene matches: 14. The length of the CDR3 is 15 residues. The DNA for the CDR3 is TGTGCCAGCAGCCCCACCGACAGGGGAATGGGGGAGCAGTACGTC. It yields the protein CASSPTDRGMGEQYV.

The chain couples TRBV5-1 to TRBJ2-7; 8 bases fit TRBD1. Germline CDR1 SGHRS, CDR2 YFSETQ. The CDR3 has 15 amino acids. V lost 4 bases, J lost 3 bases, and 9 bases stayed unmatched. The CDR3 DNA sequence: TGCGCCAGCAGCCAGGCCTCAGGGGGCCACTACGAGCAGTACGTC. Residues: CASSQASGGHYEQYV.

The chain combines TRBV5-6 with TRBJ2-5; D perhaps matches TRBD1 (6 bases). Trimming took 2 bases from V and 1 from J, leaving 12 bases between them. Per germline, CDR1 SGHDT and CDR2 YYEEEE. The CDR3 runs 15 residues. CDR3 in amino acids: CASSFTGMSQETQYF. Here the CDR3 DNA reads TGTGCCAGCAGCTTTACAGGGATGAGCCAAGAGACCCAGTACTTC. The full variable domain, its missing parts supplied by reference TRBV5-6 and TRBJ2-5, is DAGVTQSPTHLIKTRGQQVTLRCSPKSGHDTVSWYQQALGQGPQFIFQYYEEEERQRGNFPDRFSGHQFPNYSSELNVNALLLGDSALYLCASSFTGMSQETQYFGPGTRLLVL.

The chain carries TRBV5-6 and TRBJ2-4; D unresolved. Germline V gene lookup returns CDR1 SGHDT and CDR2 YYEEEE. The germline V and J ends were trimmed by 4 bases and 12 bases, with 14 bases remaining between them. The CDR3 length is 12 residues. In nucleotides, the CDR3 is TGTGCCAGCAGCCGAGAGGTCGACGGTCAGTACTTC. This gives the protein CASSREVDGQYF. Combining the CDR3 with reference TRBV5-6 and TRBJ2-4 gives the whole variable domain DAGVTQSPTHLIKTRGQQVTLRCSPKSGHDTVSWYQQALGQGPQFIFQYYEEEERQRGNFPDRFSGHQFPNYSSELNVNALLLGDSALYLCASSREVDGQYFGAGTRLSVL.

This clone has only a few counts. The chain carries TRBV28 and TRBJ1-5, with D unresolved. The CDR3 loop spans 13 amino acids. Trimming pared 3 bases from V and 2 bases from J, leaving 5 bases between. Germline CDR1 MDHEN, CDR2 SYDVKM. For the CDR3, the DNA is TGTGCCAGCAGTTTTATTGGCAATCAGCCCCAGCATTTT. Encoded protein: CASSFIGNQPQHF. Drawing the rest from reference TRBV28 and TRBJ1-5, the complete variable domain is DVKVTQSSRYLVKRTGEKVFLECVQDMDHENMFWYRQDPGLGLRLIYFSYDVKMKEKGDIPEGYSVSREKKERFSLILESASTNQTSMYLCASSFIGNQPQHFGDGTRLSIL.

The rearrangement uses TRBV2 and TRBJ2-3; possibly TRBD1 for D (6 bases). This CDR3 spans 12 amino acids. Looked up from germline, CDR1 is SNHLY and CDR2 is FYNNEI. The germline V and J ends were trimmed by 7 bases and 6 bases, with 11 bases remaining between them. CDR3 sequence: CASTSGEDTQYF. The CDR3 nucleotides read TGTGCCAGCACCTCAGGGGAGGATACGCAGTATTTT.

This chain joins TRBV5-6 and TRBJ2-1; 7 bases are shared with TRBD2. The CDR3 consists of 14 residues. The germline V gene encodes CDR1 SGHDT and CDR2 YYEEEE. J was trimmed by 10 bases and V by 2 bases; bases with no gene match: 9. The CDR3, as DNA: TGTGCCAGCAGCTTCTCCCGGGACTACAGGGAGCAGTTCTTC. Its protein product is CASSFSRDYREQFF. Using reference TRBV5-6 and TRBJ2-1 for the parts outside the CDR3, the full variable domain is DAGVTQSPTHLIKTRGQQVTLRCSPKSGHDTVSWYQQALGQGPQFIFQYYEEEERQRGNFPDRFSGHQFPNYSSELNVNALLLGDSALYLCASSFSRDYREQFFGPGTRLTVL.

CDR3 sequence reads: CASSQGSWALEKLFF. The CDR3 DNA sequence: TGCGCCAGCAGCCAAGGATCCTGGGCTTTGGAAAAACTGTTTTTT. The genes are TRBV4-1 and TRBJ1-4; the D is unclear. V was shortened by 1 base and J by 8 bases, with 14 bases between the two germline ends. CDR1 is MGHRA and CDR2 is YSYEKL in the germline V gene. The CDR3 is 15 amino acids.

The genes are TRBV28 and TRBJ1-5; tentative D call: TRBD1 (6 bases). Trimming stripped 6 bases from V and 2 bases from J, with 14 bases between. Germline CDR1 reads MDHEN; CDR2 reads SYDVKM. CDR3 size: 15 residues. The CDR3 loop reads CASRMRGWGNQPQHF. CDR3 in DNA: TGTGCCAGCAGGATGAGGGGGTGGGGCAATCAGCCCCAGCATTTT.

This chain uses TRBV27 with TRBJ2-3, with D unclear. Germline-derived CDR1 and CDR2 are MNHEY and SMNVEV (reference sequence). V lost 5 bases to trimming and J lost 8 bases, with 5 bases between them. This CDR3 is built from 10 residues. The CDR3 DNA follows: TGTGCCAGCAGTACTATTACGCAGTATTTT. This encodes CASSTITQYF.

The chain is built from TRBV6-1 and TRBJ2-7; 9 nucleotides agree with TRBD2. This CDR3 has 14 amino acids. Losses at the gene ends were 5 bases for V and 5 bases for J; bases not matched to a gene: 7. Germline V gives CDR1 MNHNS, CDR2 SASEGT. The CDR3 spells CASSSGRGGDEQYV. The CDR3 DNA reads TGTGCCAGCAGTTCCGGGCGGGGGGGGGACGAGCAGTACGTC.

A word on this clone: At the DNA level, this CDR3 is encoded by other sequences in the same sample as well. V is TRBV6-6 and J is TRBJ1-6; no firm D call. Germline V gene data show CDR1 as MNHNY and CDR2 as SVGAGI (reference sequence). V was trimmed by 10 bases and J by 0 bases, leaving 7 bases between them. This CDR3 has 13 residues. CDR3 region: CATLDSYNSPLHF. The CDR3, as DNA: TGTGCCACCTTAGACTCCTATAATTCACCCCTCCACTTT.

The CDR3 region has the DNA TGCAGCGCTCGGGACAGGGGCGAGCTGTTTTTT. Translating it yields CSARDRGELFF. The chain recombines TRBV29-1 with TRBJ2-2, with 10 bases identical to TRBD1. J gave up 11 bases and V 7 bases, and 4 bases lay outside the gene matches. The CDR3 consists of 11 residues. From germline, CDR1 is SQVTM and CDR2 ANQGSEA.

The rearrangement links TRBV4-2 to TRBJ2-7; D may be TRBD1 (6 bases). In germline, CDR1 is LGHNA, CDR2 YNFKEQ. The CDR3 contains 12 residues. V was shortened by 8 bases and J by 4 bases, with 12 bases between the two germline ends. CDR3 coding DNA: TGTGCCAGCCCCGGGACACTTTACGAGCAGTACGTC. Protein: CASPGTLYEQYV.

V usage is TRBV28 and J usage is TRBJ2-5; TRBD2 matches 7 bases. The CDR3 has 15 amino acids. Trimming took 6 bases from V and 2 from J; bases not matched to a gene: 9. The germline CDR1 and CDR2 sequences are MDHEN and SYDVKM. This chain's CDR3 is CASRAFSGAQETQYF. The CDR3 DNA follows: TGTGCCAGCAGGGCCTTCAGCGGGGCTCAAGAGACCCAGTACTTC.

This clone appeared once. This chain's CDR3 is CASSLDRLAGGSSYNEQFF. CDR3 nucleotides: TGCGCCAGCAGCTTGGACAGACTAGCGGGGGGGTCCTCCTACAATGAGCAGTTCTTC. The V gene is TRBV5-1, the J gene TRBJ2-1; 14 bases agree with TRBD2. The CDR3 sequence is 19 residues long. Per germline, CDR1 SGHRS and CDR2 YFSETQ. J lost 0 bases, V lost 0 bases, and 5 bases had no gene match. Looking up the rest from reference TRBV5-1 and TRBJ2-1 gives the full variable domain: KAGVTQTPRYLIKTRGQQVTLSCSPISGHRSVSWYQQTPGQGLQFLFEYFSETQRNKGNFPGRFSGRQFSNSRSEMNVSTLELGDSALYLCASSLDRLAGGSSYNEQFFGPGTRLTVL.

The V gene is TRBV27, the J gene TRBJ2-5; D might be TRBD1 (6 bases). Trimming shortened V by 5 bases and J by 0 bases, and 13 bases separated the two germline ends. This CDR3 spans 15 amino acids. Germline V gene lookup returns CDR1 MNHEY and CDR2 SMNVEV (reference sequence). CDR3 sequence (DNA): TGTGCCAGCAGTCCACGACAGGACCACCAAGAGACCCAGTACTTC. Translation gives CASSPRQDHQETQYF.

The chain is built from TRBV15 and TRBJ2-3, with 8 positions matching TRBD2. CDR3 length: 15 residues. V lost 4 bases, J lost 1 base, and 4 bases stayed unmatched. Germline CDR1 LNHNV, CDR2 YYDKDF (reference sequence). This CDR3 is CATSTGREGTDTQYF. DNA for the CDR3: TGTGCCACCAGCACCGGGCGGGAGGGCACAGATACGCAGTATTTT.

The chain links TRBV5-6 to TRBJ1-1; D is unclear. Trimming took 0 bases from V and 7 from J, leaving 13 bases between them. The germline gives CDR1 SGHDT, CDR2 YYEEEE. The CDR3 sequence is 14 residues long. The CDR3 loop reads CASSLATETVEAFF. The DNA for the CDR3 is TGTGCCAGCAGCTTGGCAACAGAGACGGTTGAAGCTTTCTTT.

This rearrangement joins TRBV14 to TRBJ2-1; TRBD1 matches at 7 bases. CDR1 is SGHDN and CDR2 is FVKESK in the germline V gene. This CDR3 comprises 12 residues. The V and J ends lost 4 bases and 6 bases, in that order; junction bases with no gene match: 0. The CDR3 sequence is CASSPGGNEQFF. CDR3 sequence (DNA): TGTGCCAGCAGCCCAGGGGGCAATGAGCAGTTCTTC.

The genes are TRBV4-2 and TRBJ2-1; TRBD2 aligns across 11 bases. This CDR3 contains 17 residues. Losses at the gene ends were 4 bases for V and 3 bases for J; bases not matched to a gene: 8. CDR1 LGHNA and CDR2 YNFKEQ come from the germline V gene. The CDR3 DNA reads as TGTGCCAGCAGCCGAATGTTAGCGGGGGGGCGCTACAATGAGCAGTTCTTC. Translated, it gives CASSRMLAGGRYNEQFF.

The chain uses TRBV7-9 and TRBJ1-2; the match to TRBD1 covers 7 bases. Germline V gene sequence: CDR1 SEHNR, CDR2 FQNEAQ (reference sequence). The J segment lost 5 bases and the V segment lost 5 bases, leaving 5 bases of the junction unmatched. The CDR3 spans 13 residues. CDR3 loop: CASSPGQLYGYTF. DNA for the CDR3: TGTGCCAGCAGCCCGGGACAGCTTTATGGCTACACCTTC. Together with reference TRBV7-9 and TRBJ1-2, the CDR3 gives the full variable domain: DTGVSQNPRHKITKRGQNVTFRCDPISEHNRLYWYRQTLGQGPEFLTYFQNEAQLEKSRLLSDRFSAERPKGSFSTLEIQRTEQGDSAMYLCASSPGQLYGYTFGSGTRLTVV.

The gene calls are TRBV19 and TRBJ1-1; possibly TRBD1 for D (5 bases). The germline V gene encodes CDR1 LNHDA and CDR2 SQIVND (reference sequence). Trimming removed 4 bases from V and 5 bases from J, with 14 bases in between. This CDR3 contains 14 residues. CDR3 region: CASSTLGGYTEAFF. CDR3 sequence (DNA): TGTGCCAGTAGTACCCTGGGGGGGTATACTGAAGCTTTCTTT.

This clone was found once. The CDR3 sequence: CASSQGLVRNEQFF. The DNA for the CDR3 is TGCGCCAGCAGCCAAGGACTAGTCCGCAATGAGCAGTTCTTC. The V call is TRBV4-1, the J call TRBJ2-1; D may be TRBD2 (6 bases). The CDR3 is 14 amino acids. V dropped 1 base and J dropped 6 bases, with 10 bases sitting between them. Germline CDR1 MGHRA, CDR2 YSYEKL.

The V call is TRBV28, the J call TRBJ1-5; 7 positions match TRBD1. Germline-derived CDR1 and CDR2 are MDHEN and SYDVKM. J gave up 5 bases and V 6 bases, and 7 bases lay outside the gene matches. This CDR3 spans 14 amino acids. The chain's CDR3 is CASRTSGGHQPQHF. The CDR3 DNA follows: TGTGCCAGCAGAACCTCAGGGGGACATCAGCCCCAGCATTTT.

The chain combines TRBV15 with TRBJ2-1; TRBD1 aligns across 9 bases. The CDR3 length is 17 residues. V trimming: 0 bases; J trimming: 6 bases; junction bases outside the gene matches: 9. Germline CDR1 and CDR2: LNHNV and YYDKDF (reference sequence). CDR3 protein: CATSRDQRTGEVNEQFF. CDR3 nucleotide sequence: TGTGCCACCAGCAGAGATCAAAGGACAGGGGAAGTCAATGAGCAGTTCTTC.

CDR3 sequence (DNA): TGTGCCAGCAGTTTAATAGGAAAGAGGTCACCCCTCCACTTT. The encoded protein is CASSLIGKRSPLHF. The gene calls are TRBV28 and TRBJ1-6; D unresolved. Germline CDR1 is MDHEN and CDR2 is SYDVKM. The CDR3 sequence is 14 residues long. Trimming pared 2 bases from V and 10 bases from J, leaving 12 bases between.